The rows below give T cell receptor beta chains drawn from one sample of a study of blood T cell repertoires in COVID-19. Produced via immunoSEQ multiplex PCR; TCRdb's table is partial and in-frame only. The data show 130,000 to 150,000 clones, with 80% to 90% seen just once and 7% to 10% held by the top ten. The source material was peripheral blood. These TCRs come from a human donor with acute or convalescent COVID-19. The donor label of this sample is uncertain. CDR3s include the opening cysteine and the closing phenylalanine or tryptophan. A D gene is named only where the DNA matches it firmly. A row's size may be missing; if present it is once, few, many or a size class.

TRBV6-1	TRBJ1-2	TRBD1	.	TGTGCCAGCAGTGAAAGACAGGGAGAAGCTAACTATGGCTACACCTTC	CASSERQGEANYGYTF
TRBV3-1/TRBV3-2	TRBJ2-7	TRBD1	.	TGTGCCAGCAGCCCCCCCCGGGACAGGGGACAGTACGAGCAGTACTTC	CASSPPRDRGQYEQYF
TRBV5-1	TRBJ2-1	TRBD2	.	TGCGCCAGCAGCTTCTCTCTAGCGGCGCCCTACAATGAGCAGTTCTTC	CASSFSLAAPYNEQFF
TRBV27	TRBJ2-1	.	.	TGTGCCAGCAGTTTAGGGCGGGGGCCATACAATGAGCAGTTCTTC	CASSLGRGPYNEQFF
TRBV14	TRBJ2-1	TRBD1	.	TGTGCCAGCAGCCAGAGGGAGGACAGGGCCTGGGACAATGAGCAGTTCTTC	CASSQREDRAWDNEQFF
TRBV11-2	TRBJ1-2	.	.	TGTGCCAGCAGCCAAACGGGGGGGAGGGATGGCTACACCTTC	CASSQTGGRDGYTF
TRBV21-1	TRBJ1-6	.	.	TGTGCCAGCAGCGCACGCTACTCCTCCTATAATTCACCCCTCCACTTT	CASSARYSSYNSPLHF
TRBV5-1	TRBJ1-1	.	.	TGCGCCAGCAGCTTGGGTCCGGGGAGCACTGAAGCTTTCTTT	CASSLGPGSTEAFF
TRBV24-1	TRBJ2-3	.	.	TGTGCCACCAGCCCCTCTACAGATACGCAGTATTTT	CATSPSTDTQYF
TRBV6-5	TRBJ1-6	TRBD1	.	TGTGCCAGCAACGCCCAGGGGGCGCGGAATTCACCCCTCCACTTT	CASNAQGARNSPLHF
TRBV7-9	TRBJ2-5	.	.	TGTGCCAGCACTCTCCGCGAGGGCGGGACCCAGTACTTC	CASTLREGGTQYF
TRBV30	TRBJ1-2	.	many	TGTGCCTGGAGTGTCGGAACAGGGCGAGGCTACACCTTC	CAWSVGTGRGYTF
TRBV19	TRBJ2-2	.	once	TGTGCCAGTAGTCTTCGGGTTTACAGGGCGAACACCGGGGAGCTGTTTTTT	CASSLRVYRANTGELFF
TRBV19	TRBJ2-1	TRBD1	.	TGTGCCACTTCGCGACAGGGGGGAGGTACTGAGCAGTTCTTC	CATSRQGGGTEQFF
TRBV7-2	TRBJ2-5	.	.	TGTGCCAGCAGCTTAGTGCCAGGGGCAGGGACCCAGTACTTC	CASSLVPGAGTQYF
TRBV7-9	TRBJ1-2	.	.	TGTGCCAGCAGCTCCGGACAGTCCGGCTACACCTTC	CASSSGQSGYTF
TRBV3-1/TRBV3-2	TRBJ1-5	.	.	TGTGCCAGCAGCCAAGGGAACAGCCCCAATCAGCCCCAGCATTTT	CASSQGNSPNQPQHF
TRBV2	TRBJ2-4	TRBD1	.	TGTGCCAGCACCCTTGGACAGGGCTCCAAAAACATTCAGTACTTC	CASTLGQGSKNIQYF
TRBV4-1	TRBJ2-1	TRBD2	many	TGCGCCAGCAGCACTAGCGGGGGGGCAAGGAATGAGCAGTTCTTC	CASSTSGGARNEQFF
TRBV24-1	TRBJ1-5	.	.	TGTGCCACCAGTGCACTATTGGGGGGTCCAACTTATAGCAATCAGCCCCAGCATTTT	CATSALLGGPTYSNQPQHF
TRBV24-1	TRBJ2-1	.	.	TGTGCCACCAGTGACCCAGGACTTGGGAAGTTCTTC	CATSDPGLGKFF
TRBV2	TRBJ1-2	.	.	TGTGCCGCACCCGTGAGCGGCTACACCTTC	CAAPVSGYTF
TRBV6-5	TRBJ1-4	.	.	TGTGCCAGCAGTTACTCTGCAGGGCTTAATGAAAAACTGTTTTTT	CASSYSAGLNEKLFF
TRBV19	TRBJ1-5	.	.	TGTGCCAGTAGAACGACAGCCCTGAATCAGCCCCAGCATTTT	CASRTTALNQPQHF
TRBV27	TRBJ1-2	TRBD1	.	TGTGCCAGCAGTTTTGAGCAGGGGACAGGGAGCTATGGCTACACCTTC	CASSFEQGTGSYGYTF
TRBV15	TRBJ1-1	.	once	TGTGCCACCAGCCCCGGGGGGTATACCACTGAAGCTTTCTTT	CATSPGGYTTEAFF
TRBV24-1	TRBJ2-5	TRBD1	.	TGTGCCACCAGAGGACAGGGGGGATTAGAGACCCAGTACTTC	CATRGQGGLETQYF
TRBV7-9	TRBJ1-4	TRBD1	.	TGTGCCAGCAGCTTGGGACAGGGGACTGAAAAACTGTTTTTT	CASSLGQGTEKLFF
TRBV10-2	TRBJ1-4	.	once	TGCGCCAGCGCGAAAGCAACTAATGAAAAACTGTTTTTT	CASAKATNEKLFF
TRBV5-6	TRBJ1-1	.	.	TGTGCCAGCACATTTCCCGGGGGATGGAGCACTGAAGCTTTCTTT	CASTFPGGWSTEAFF
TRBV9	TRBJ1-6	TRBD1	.	TGTGCCAGCAGCGTAGGAGGGACAGGGGATTCACCCCTCCACTTT	CASSVGGTGDSPLHF
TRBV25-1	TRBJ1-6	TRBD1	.	TGTGCCAGCAGTGAAAGGGGGCGGGGTTCACCCCTCCACTTT	CASSERGRGSPLHF
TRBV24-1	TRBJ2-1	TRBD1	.	TGTGCCACCAGTGACTACGACAGGGGCCCTTACAATGAGCAGTTCTTC	CATSDYDRGPYNEQFF
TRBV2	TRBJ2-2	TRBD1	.	TGTGCCAGCAGCGATCCCGGGACAGGGACCGGGGAGCTGTTTTTT	CASSDPGTGTGELFF
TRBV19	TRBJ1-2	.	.	TGTGCCAGTAGTCCGCGACTCCATGGCTACACCTTC	CASSPRLHGYTF
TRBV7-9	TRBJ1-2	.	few	TGTGCCAGCGCCGAGGCTAACTATGGCTACACCTTC	CASAEANYGYTF
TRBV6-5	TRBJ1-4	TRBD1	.	TGTGCCAGCAGTCTCCCGGACAGGGACGGAAAACTGTTTTTT	CASSLPDRDGKLFF
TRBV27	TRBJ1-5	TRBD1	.	TGTGCCAGCAGTTCCACGCCCAGGACAGGAAAGGGCAATCAGCCCCAGCATTTT	CASSSTPRTGKGNQPQHF
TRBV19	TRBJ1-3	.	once	TGTGCCAGTAGTCCAGGGTCTGGAAACACCATATATTTT	CASSPGSGNTIYF
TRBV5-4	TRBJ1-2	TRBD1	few	TGTGCCAGCAGCCCAAATACCGGGACAGGGGGCCGGGGCTACACCTTC	CASSPNTGTGGRGYTF
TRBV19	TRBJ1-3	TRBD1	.	TGTGCCAGTATTCGGACAGGTTTCTCTGGAAACACCATATATTTT	CASIRTGFSGNTIYF
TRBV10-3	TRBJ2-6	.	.	TGTGCCATCGGTGGACGAGGTTCGTCCTCTGGGGCCAACGTCCTGACTTTC	CAIGGRGSSSGANVLTF
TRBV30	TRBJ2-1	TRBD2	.	TGTGCCTGGGCTCCGGGGGGGGCCGGTAGGCAGTTCTTC	CAWAPGGAGRQFF
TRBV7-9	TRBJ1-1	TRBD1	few	TGTGCCAGCAGCCGGGAGGGGGCCCGAGGGACTGAAGCTTTCTTT	CASSREGARGTEAFF
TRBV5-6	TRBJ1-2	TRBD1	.	TGTGCCAGCATCCCCCGGGGGAACAGGGGGTTTGACTATGGCTACACCTTC	CASIPRGNRGFDYGYTF
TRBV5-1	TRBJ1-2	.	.	TGCGCCAGCAGCTTGGAAGGAGCTAACTATGGCTACACCTTC	CASSLEGANYGYTF
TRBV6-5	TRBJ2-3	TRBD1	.	TGTGCCAGCCGTTCAGGGGGTTACACAGATACGCAGTATTTT	CASRSGGYTDTQYF
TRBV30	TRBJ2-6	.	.	TGTGCCTGGGGGGGGGCCCGACAGATACTAACCGGGGCCAACGTCCTGACTTTC	CAWGGARQILTGANVLTF
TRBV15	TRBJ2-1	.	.	TGTGCCACCAGCAGATCGGGACAAATAATTGATGAGCAGTTCTTC	CATSRSGQIIDEQFF
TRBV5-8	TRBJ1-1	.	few	TGTGCCAGCAGCTTGGACGGGAGGCCCACTGAAGCTTTCTTT	CASSLDGRPTEAFF
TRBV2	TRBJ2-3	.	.	TGTGCCAGCATACGACAGGACGAGGGGGATACGCAGTATTTT	CASIRQDEGDTQYF
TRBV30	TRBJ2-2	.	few	TGTGCCTGGGGGGCTTACAACACCGGGGAGCTGTTTTTT	CAWGAYNTGELFF
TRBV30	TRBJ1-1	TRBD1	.	TGTGCCTGGAGGGCCAGGGGGGAATGGACGAACACTGAAGCTTTCTTT	CAWRARGEWTNTEAFF
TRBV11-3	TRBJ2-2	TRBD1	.	TGTGCCAGCAGCCCAGACAGGGGTGGCACCGGGGAGCTGTTTTTT	CASSPDRGGTGELFF
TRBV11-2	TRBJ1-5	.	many	TGTGCCAGCAGCTTCGGTAGCAATCAGCCCCAGCATTTT	CASSFGSNQPQHF
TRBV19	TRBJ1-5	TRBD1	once	TGTGCCAGTAGCCAACAGGGGCGGCCCCAGCATTTT	CASSQQGRPQHF
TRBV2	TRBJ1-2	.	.	TGTGCCAGCAGTGTATCCGGGACTCAAGCTTTTATTTATGGCTACACCTTC	CASSVSGTQAFIYGYTF
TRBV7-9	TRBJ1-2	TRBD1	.	TGTGCCAGCAGCTCAGGGACAGGGGAGCACTATGGCTACACCTTC	CASSSGTGEHYGYTF
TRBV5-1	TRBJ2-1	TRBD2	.	TGCGCCAGCAGCTCCGGGGGGACTCGGCAGTTCTTC	CASSSGGTRQFF